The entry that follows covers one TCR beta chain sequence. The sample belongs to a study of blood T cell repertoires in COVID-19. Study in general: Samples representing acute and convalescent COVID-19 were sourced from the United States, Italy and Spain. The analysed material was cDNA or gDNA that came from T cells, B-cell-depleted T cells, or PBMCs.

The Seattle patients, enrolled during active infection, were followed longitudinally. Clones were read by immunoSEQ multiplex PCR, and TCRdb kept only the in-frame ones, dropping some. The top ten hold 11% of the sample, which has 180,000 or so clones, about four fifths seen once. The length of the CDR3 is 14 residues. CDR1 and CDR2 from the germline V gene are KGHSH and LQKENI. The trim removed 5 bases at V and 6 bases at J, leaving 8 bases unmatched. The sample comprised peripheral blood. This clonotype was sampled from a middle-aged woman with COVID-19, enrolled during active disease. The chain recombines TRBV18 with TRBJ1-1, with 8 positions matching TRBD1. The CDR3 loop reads CASSETGDYAEAFF. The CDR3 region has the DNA TGTGCCAGCTCAGAGACAGGGGATTATGCTGAAGCTTTCTTT.